The rows below give T cell receptor beta chains drawn from one sample of a study of a mutant IDH1 vaccine in newly diagnosed glioma. These receptors are not linked to any known antigen. The method was immunoSEQ multiplex PCR; TCRdb's version includes in-frame clones alone and lacks a portion of them. The profile covers 60,000 or so clones, with over 75% appearing a single time and roughly 1.9% taken by the ten largest. Material: PBMCs, obtained from a glioma patient whose treatment included an IDH1 peptide vaccine. Receptor source: a man aged 40-49 years with glioma. Each CDR3 is given with its conserved first and last residue. A D gene is named only where the DNA matches it firmly. Clone size is stated in some rows and not others, as once, few, many or a class when expanded.

cdr3_nt cdr3_aa v_call clone_size j_call d_call
TGTGCCAGCAGCCAGGACGGCCCCCTGATCTCTGGGGCCAACGTCCTGACTTTC CASSQDGPLISGANVLTF TRBV5-4 - TRBJ2-6 -
TGTGCCAGCAGTTTATTGGGGACAGGGGCGAGGATTGAAAAACTGTTTTTT CASSLLGTGARIEKLFF TRBV28 - TRBJ1-4 TRBD1
TGTGCCAGCAGCCATCTACTGGCGGGAACCGCCGGGGAGCTGTTTTTT CASSHLLAGTAGELFF TRBV4-2 - TRBJ2-2 -
TGCGCCAGCAGCCGCCTGGGACTAGCGCCTTACGAGCAGTACTTC CASSRLGLAPYEQYF TRBV4-1 - TRBJ2-7 TRBD2
TGTGCCAGCAGTGAAGCGCACTCTGGGGCCAACGTCCTGACTTTC CASSEAHSGANVLTF TRBV6-1 - TRBJ2-6 -
TGTGCCAGCAGCCAAGATGTGCGACAGGGGGCCGGCAACGAGCAGTACTTC CASSQDVRQGAGNEQYF TRBV14 - TRBJ2-7 TRBD1
TGTGCCAGCAGCTTAAGGGCTGGCGGCTATGGCTACACCTTC CASSLRAGGYGYTF TRBV7-3 - TRBJ1-2 -
TGTGCCAGCAGCTCCCGGTCCCCCAGGGGCGATTATAACTATGGCTACACCTTC CASSSRSPRGDYNYGYTF TRBV21-1 - TRBJ1-2 -
TGCGCCAGCAGCCAATTGGCGGGAGTTACCGGGGAGCTGTTTTTT CASSQLAGVTGELFF TRBV4-1 - TRBJ2-2 TRBD2
TGTGCCAGTAGTACAACGGGACAGGATAATGAAAAACTGTTTTTT CASSTTGQDNEKLFF TRBV19 - TRBJ1-4 TRBD1
TGCGCCAGCAGCGAGACAGCCGGAGCTAACTATGGCTACACCTTC CASSETAGANYGYTF TRBV5-1 - TRBJ1-2 -
TGTGCCATCAGTGAGTCGGGCGGTAGCTCTGGAAACACCATATATTTT CAISESGGSSGNTIYF TRBV10-3 - TRBJ1-3 -
TGTGCCAGTACCCTACAGGGGCTAGGGACCGGGGAGCTGTTTTTT CASTLQGLGTGELFF TRBV19 - TRBJ2-2 TRBD1
TGTGCCAGCATTGACGCCGGACGGAAGAATGAGCAGTTCTTC CASIDAGRKNEQFF TRBV2 - TRBJ2-1 -
TGTGCCAGCAGTCAGGACACCGAAGAGACCCAGTACTTC CASSQDTEETQYF TRBV7-6 - TRBJ2-5 -
TGTGCCAGCAGCTTACGCGGGGGCGGCACTGAAGCTTTTTTT CASSLRGGGTEAFF TRBV7-6 - TRBJ1-1 -
TGTGCCAGCAGCCATATGGGAGTTTCTACAGATACGCAGTATTTT CASSHMGVSTDTQYF TRBV14 - TRBJ2-3 -
TGTGCCAGCAGCTTAATGGGACAGGGGTTGGATGGCTACACCTTC CASSLMGQGLDGYTF TRBV11-2 once TRBJ1-2 TRBD1
TGTGCCTGGAGTTCCCTAGACACCGGTCATGGCTACACCTTC CAWSSLDTGHGYTF TRBV30 - TRBJ1-2 -
TGTGCCAGCAGTGAACCCCCGGGAGCGGGAGGATGGGGGGAGCTGTTTTTT CASSEPPGAGGWGELFF TRBV6-1 - TRBJ2-2 TRBD2
TGTGCCAGCAGCCCATCCGGGACATCCATCCGAGGGCAAAAACTGTTTTTT CASSPSGTSIRGQKLFF TRBV11-2 - TRBJ1-4 -
TGTGCCAGCAGCTTAGAGGGCAGGTCCGAGACCCAGTACTTC CASSLEGRSETQYF TRBV7-9 - TRBJ2-5 -
TGCGCCAGCAGAACGCAGGGCATAGACTATGGCTACACCTTC CASRTQGIDYGYTF TRBV5-1 - TRBJ1-2 -
TGCGCCAGCAGCAGACAGGGGGCCGAGGGAGAGACCCAGTACTTC CASSRQGAEGETQYF TRBV5-1 - TRBJ2-5 TRBD1
TGTGCCAGCAGCTTAGGTAGCGTTGGAGAGACCCAGTACTTC CASSLGSVGETQYF TRBV7-2 - TRBJ2-5 -
TGTGCCAGCAGCTTAGCCGGACTAGCGGGTCCTGGGAATACGCAGTATTTT CASSLAGLAGPGNTQYF TRBV11-2 - TRBJ2-3 TRBD2
TGCGCCAGCAGCCAAGATGGAATCGGCACAGATACGCAGTATTTT CASSQDGIGTDTQYF TRBV4-1 - TRBJ2-3 -
TGTGCCACCCGGGGGCTAATATACGAGCAGTACTTC CATRGLIYEQYF TRBV6-5 - TRBJ2-7 -
TGCGCCAGCAGCCCCAGGGGGACTATGAACACTGAAGCTTTCTTT CASSPRGTMNTEAFF TRBV5-1 few TRBJ1-1 TRBD1
TGTGCCACCAGCCCCTGGACAGGGGCGATAGGAACTGAAGCTTTCTTT CATSPWTGAIGTEAFF TRBV15 many TRBJ1-1 TRBD1
TGTGCCAGCAGCAAGCAGCTTAACACCGGGGAGCTGTTTTTT CASSKQLNTGELFF TRBV21-1 - TRBJ2-2 -
TGTGCCAGCAAGGCCCGGGGACCTAATGAAAAACTGTTTTTT CASKARGPNEKLFF TRBV2 - TRBJ1-4 -
TGTGCCAGCAGAGGACCGAACACCGGGGAGCTGTTTTTT CASRGPNTGELFF TRBV6-5 - TRBJ2-2 -
TGTGCCAGCAGTGAAGGGGGGACCTTTCGCACAGATACGCAGTATTTT CASSEGGTFRTDTQYF TRBV6-1 once TRBJ2-3 -